This T cell receptor beta chain was found in a study of T cells in Graves' hyperthyroidism and ophthalmopathy. CDR3 size: 14 residues. V shed 7 bases and J shed 1 base, with 17 bases lying between them. Germline V CDR1 and CDR2: SQVTM, ANQGSEA. What was amplified from RNA transcripts were TCR beta CDR3 regions. The HTBI primer set served for first-round RT-PCR of the TCR CDR3. TCRdb reanalysed the multiplex PCR reads using MiXCR and keeps one entry per CDR3 protein. Among under 500,000 distinct CDR3 sequences, about 14% were seen once, and the ten largest hold around 27%. The specimen sequenced was blood. The chain couples TRBV29-1 to TRBJ2-7; D tentatively fits TRBD1 or TRBD2 (5 bases each). The receptor was derived from a man aged 50 to 59 with Graves' ophthalmopathy. The CDR3 region is CSAVPRDLSYEQYF. CDR3 nucleotide sequence: TGCAGCGCAGTACCCCGGGACCTTTCCTACGAGCAGTACTTC.